The 18 T cell receptor beta chains in this list originate from one sample, sequenced in a study of OX40 agonist ivuxolimab in advanced cancers. Produced via immunoSEQ multiplex PCR; TCRdb's table is partial and in-frame only. The sample has 90,000 to 100,000 clones, approximately 83% seen once. Sequenced material: CD4+ or CD8+ T cells sorted from blood, taken in a trial of the OX40 agonist ivuxolimab. The receptor source for this set is an adult with an advanced solid tumor such as melanoma, head and neck, liver or kidney cancer.

In nucleotides, the CDR3 is TGTGCCGGGGGTTTTGCGGCTCAAGAGACCCAGTACTTC. Translating gives CAGGFAAQETQYF. V and J are TRBV19 and TRBJ2-5; D is tentatively TRBD1 or TRBD2 (5 bases each). Germline CDR1 reads LNHDA; CDR2 reads SQIVND (reference sequence). Between the trimmed V and J ends, which lost 11 bases and 2 bases, there was a span of 15 bases. The CDR3 spans 13 residues.

The rearrangement uses TRBV9 and TRBJ2-7, with a possible D match to TRBD2 (6 bases). The CDR3 spans 16 residues. Trimming stripped 4 bases from V and 4 bases from J, with 21 bases between. Germline assignment: CDR1 SGDLS and CDR2 YYNGEE. CDR3 residues: CASSPTLGGIGYEQYF. The CDR3 DNA sequence: TGTGCCAGCAGCCCCACATTGGGGGGTATAGGGTACGAGCAGTACTTC.

The count of this clone is one. The genes are TRBV6-5 and TRBJ2-1, with 12 bases aligning to TRBD2. The CDR3 loop spans 15 amino acids. J was trimmed by 7 bases and V by 6 bases; bases with no gene match: 7. In germline, CDR1 is MNHEY, CDR2 SVGAGI. CDR3 nucleotide sequence: TGTGCCAGCAGAAGGATGACTAGCGGGAGAAATGAGCAGTTCTTC. Encoded protein: CASRRMTSGRNEQFF.

V and J are TRBV21-1 and TRBJ2-5; the D call TRBD1 from the table was never checked on the DNA. The DNA end is more similar to TRBJ2-7, so the J call may be wrong. TRBV21-1 is a listed pseudogene. This CDR3 has 15 residues. The CDR3 coding sequence is TGTGCCAGCAGCAAAGGGGCCTTACTGTTACACGAGCAGTACTTC. Translated, it gives CASSKGALLLHEQYF.

This chain links TRBV5-4 with TRBJ2-6; 7 nucleotides line up with TRBD1. After removal of 4 bases from V and 2 bases from J, the junction contained 6 bases not matched to a gene. The germline CDR1 and CDR2 sequences are SGHNT and YYREEE (reference sequence). The CDR3 runs 16 residues. The CDR3 loop reads CASSRTGETGANVLTF. The CDR3 DNA reads as TGTGCCAGCAGCCGTACAGGGGAAACTGGGGCCAACGTCCTGACTTTC.

The chain employs TRBV4-1 and TRBJ2-5; 8 nucleotides match TRBD1. Germline assignment: CDR1 MGHRA and CDR2 YSYEKL. The CDR3 has 15 residues. V dropped 4 bases and J dropped 5; count of bases not matched to a gene: 9. CDR3 in amino acids: CASSRQGTGSETQYF. CDR3 in DNA: TGCGCCAGCAGCCGACAAGGGACAGGAAGTGAGACCCAGTACTTC.

The chain is built from TRBV19 and TRBJ2-7; maybe TRBD2 (5 bases). The CDR3 runs to 13 residues. The V end lost 3 bases, the J end lost 0 bases, and 6 bases lay between the germline ends. Looked up from germline, CDR1 is LNHDA and CDR2 is SQIVND (reference sequence). The CDR3 DNA reads as TGTGCCAGTAGTATCACTAGCTCCTACGAGCAGTACTTC. Translating it yields CASSITSSYEQYF.

V is TRBV29-1 and J is TRBJ1-2; TRBD1 is a possible D gene (6 bases). The germline V and J ends were trimmed by 6 bases and 8 bases, with 19 bases remaining between them. This CDR3 is built from 13 residues. Per germline, CDR1 SQVTM and CDR2 ANQGSEA. The CDR3 is CSVPREMGGGYTF. DNA of the CDR3: TGCAGCGTCCCCAGGGAGATGGGGGGCGGCTACACCTTC.

The chain combines TRBV30 with TRBJ2-2; 8 bases map to TRBD1. The V gene's germline CDR1 is GTSNPN and CDR2 SVGIG (reference sequence). Trimming cost V 7 bases and J 5 bases; bases outside gene matches: 6. This CDR3 has 13 residues. The chain's CDR3 is CASPTGVTGELFF. DNA of the CDR3: TGTGCCTCACCGACAGGGGTAACCGGGGAGCTGTTTTTT.

J is TRBJ2-1 and V is TRBV29-1; TRBD1 might be the D (6 bases). The V and J ends lost 4 bases and 8 bases respectively, with 9 bases between them. Per germline, CDR1 SQVTM and CDR2 ANQGSEA. The CDR3 has 11 residues. The CDR3 loop reads CSVVGGYEQFF. Here the CDR3 DNA reads TGCAGCGTTGTTGGGGGCTATGAGCAGTTCTTC.

V and J are TRBV6-6 and TRBJ1-3; TRBD1 matches at 8 bases. The trim removed 2 bases at V and 6 bases at J, leaving 3 bases unmatched. In germline, CDR1 is MNHNY, CDR2 SVGAGI (reference sequence). This CDR3 is 14 amino acids long. As DNA, the CDR3 is TGTGCCAGCAGTTACACAGGGGGAGAAAACACCATATATTTT. This encodes CASSYTGGENTIYF.

The rearrangement uses TRBV4-3 and TRBJ2-3; TRBD1 aligns across 12 bases. The CDR3 has 17 amino acids. The germline V gene has CDR1 LGHNA and CDR2 YSLEER. J lost 5 bases, V lost 0 bases, and 6 bases had no gene match. The CDR3, as DNA: TGCGCCAGCAGCCAAGATAGTGGGACAGGGGGCCTAGATACGCAGTATTTT. Encoded protein: CASSQDSGTGGLDTQYF.

J is TRBJ1-2 and V is TRBV5-1, with a possible D match to TRBD1 (6 bases). With 4 bases removed from V and 4 bases from J, the gap between germline ends came to 14 bases. Germline CDR1 SGHRS, CDR2 YFSETQ. The CDR3 totals 14 residues. The CDR3 reads CASSQAQGLYGYTF. DNA of the CDR3: TGCGCCAGCAGCCAGGCTCAGGGGCTCTATGGCTACACCTTC.

This chain uses TRBV27 with TRBJ2-7; 9 positions agree with TRBD1. CDR1 MNHEY and CDR2 SMNVEV come from the germline V gene (reference sequence). The CDR3 runs to 12 residues. J gave up 8 bases and V 6 bases, and 5 bases lay outside the gene matches. CDR3 nucleotides: TGTGCCAGCAGGACCGGACAGGGGAAGCAGTACTTC. Protein: CASRTGQGKQYF.

The rearrangement uses TRBV7-3 and TRBJ2-1; the D gene is possibly TRBD2 (6 bases). There are 17 residues in the CDR3. V dropped 5 bases and J dropped 0 bases, with 17 bases sitting between them. Germline loops: CDR1 SGHTA, CDR2 FQGTGA. In DNA, the CDR3 is TGTGCCAGCAGCCCAAGAGGAGGGCTAGCCTCCTACAATGAGCAGTTCTTC. It encodes CASSPRGGLASYNEQFF.

A single count supports this clone. The V call is TRBV4-1, the J call TRBJ1-4; TRBD1 matches 7 bases. The CDR3 sequence is 14 residues long. CDR1 is MGHRA, CDR2 YSYEKL, per germline. Trimming took 4 bases from V and 5 from J; bases not matched to a gene: 4. The CDR3 sequence is CASSRWTGNEKLFF. CDR3 in DNA: TGCGCCAGCAGCCGATGGACAGGAAATGAAAAACTGTTTTTT.

This chain uses TRBV7-2 with TRBJ1-1; D might be TRBD1 (5 bases). With 1 base removed from V and 5 bases from J, the gap between germline ends came to 14 bases. Germline V gives CDR1 SGHTA, CDR2 FQGNSA. The CDR3 extends over 15 amino acids. The CDR3 nucleotides read TGTGCCAGCAGCTTAGATGAGGGACTGCGGACTGAAGCTTTCTTT. It encodes CASSLDEGLRTEAFF.

The chain carries TRBV7-3 and TRBJ1-1; D gene unclear. This CDR3 has 13 residues. Germline assignment: CDR1 SGHTA and CDR2 FQGTGA. V shed 5 bases and J shed 1 base, with 8 bases lying between them. The CDR3 here is CASSLYRNTEAFF. In DNA, the CDR3 is TGTGCCAGCAGCCTATACAGGAACACTGAAGCTTTCTTT.